This T cell receptor (beta chain) originates from a study of blood T cell repertoires in COVID-19. Trimming at V came to 7 bases and at J to 6 bases, leaving 6 bases not matched to a gene. The CDR3 contains 15 residues. Germline V gives CDR1 KGHSY, CDR2 FQNENV. One Seattle source followed patients from active infection through their disease course. Here immunoSEQ multiplex PCR was the method, and the copy in TCRdb shows in-frame clones only, minus some. The table includes some 300,000 clones, 90% detected once. This clonotype was obtained from a woman aged 50 to 65 with COVID-19, enrolled during active disease. The sample was peripheral blood. The J gene is TRBJ2-2, the V gene TRBV16, with TRBD2 matching 12 bases. The CDR3 protein is CASTGLAGRAGELFF. The CDR3 nucleotides are TGTGCCAGCACCGGACTAGCGGGAAGGGCCGGGGAGCTGTTTTTT.